The rows below give T cell receptor beta chains drawn from one sample of a study of radiation and T cells in renal cell carcinoma. Produced via immunoSEQ multiplex PCR; TCRdb's table is partial and in-frame only. The sample consists of roughly 64,000 clones, 70% to 80% of them appearing once. Specimen: blood, collected from a patient whose treatment included radiotherapy and nephrectomy. The receptor source for this set is a man in his sixties with renal cell carcinoma. Each CDR3 is given with its conserved first and last residue. The D gene is left open where the match is weak. Size is stated for part of the rows, as once, few or many counts, or as a class when the clone is expanded.

D gene	V gene	J gene	clone size	CDR3 DNA	CDR3 protein
-	TRBV27	TRBJ1-4	once	TGTGCCAGCAGACCACTCTTACTCCTCACAGGGAATACAACTAATGAAAAACTGTTTTTT	CASRPLLLLTGNTTNEKLFF
-	TRBV29-1	TRBJ2-1	-	TGCAGCGTTGAAAATTACAATGAGCAGTTCTTC	CSVENYNEQFF
TRBD2	TRBV13	TRBJ2-5	-	TGTGCCAGCAGCTTAAGGCCTCAGCTAGCGGGGGGGAGAGAGACCCAGTACTTC	CASSLRPQLAGGRETQYF
-	TRBV30	TRBJ1-1	-	TGTGCCTGGAGTAAGGGGAGCGTGAACACTGAAGCTTTCTTT	CAWSKGSVNTEAFF
-	TRBV5-1	TRBJ2-1	-	TGCGCCAGCAGCTTGGATCCGGGGGTCCTCAATGAGCAGTTCTTC	CASSLDPGVLNEQFF
-	TRBV19	TRBJ1-5	-	TGTGCCAGTAGTCCAACAGGGTCGAGCAATCAGCCCCAGCATTTT	CASSPTGSSNQPQHF
TRBD2	TRBV2	TRBJ2-4	-	TGTGCCAGCAGTGAAGGCGCGGGGGGGAAAAACATTCAGTACTTC	CASSEGAGGKNIQYF
-	TRBV7-2	TRBJ2-5	-	TGTGCCAGCAGCCGACAGGGAGGGAAAGAGACCCAGTACTTC	CASSRQGGKETQYF
-	TRBV6-6	TRBJ2-5	-	TGTGCCAGCAGTTACCTTAGGTCGGAGGAGACCCAGTACTTC	CASSYLRSEETQYF
TRBD1	TRBV29-1	TRBJ2-5	few	TGCAGCGTTGACGACAGGGAAGAGACCCAGTACTTC	CSVDDREETQYF
TRBD1	TRBV19	TRBJ1-1	-	TGTGCCAGTAGTCAATACAGGGGGCTAGCTTTCTTT	CASSQYRGLAFF
TRBD1	TRBV2	TRBJ2-5	-	TGTGCCAGCAGTAAGGGACAGGGGGAGACCCAGTACTTC	CASSKGQGETQYF
-	TRBV6-5	TRBJ2-1	once	TGTGCCAGCAGGGGGGACCTGCAATACAATGAGCAGTTCTTC	CASRGDLQYNEQFF
-	TRBV7-2	TRBJ2-6	-	TGTGCCAGCAGCCCCCGGCAGACAGTTATAAGCTCTGGGGCCAACGTCCTGACTTTC	CASSPRQTVISSGANVLTF
TRBD1	TRBV5-1	TRBJ1-5	-	TGCGCCAGCAGCCCGACAGGGCAGAGCAATCAGCCCCAGCATTTT	CASSPTGQSNQPQHF
TRBD2	TRBV7-9	TRBJ2-1	-	TGTGCCAGCAGAGGGACTAGCGGGTACAATGAGCAGTTCTTC	CASRGTSGYNEQFF